Presented here are 19 T cell receptor beta chains from one specimen sequenced in a study of blood T cell repertoires in COVID-19. Some clones are missing from TCRdb's copy, which holds only in-frame ones; the method was immunoSEQ multiplex PCR. The sample consists of over 110,000 clones, approximately 84% of them appearing once. Material: PBMCs or T cells enriched from blood (not recorded which). The receptors stem from a man between 45 and 60 years old in a cohort exposed to, infected with or recovered from COVID-19 (not recorded which).

The chain links TRBV3-1 (or the pseudogene TRBV3-2) to TRBJ2-5; the D gene is possibly TRBD2 (6 bases). This CDR3 region has 12 residues. The germline gives CDR1 LGHDT, CDR2 YNNKEL (reference sequence). The V end lost 3 bases, the J end lost 7 bases, and 9 bases lay between the germline ends. The CDR3 bases are TGTGCCAGCAGCCAGGAGGGTTGGACCCAGTACTTC. Its protein product is CASSQEGWTQYF.

The V and J genes are TRBV3-1 (or the pseudogene TRBV3-2) and TRBJ1-6; TRBD1 might be the D (6 bases). The CDR3 has 16 amino acids. CDR1 and CDR2 (germline): LGHDT, YNNKEL (reference sequence). V lost 4 bases to trimming and J lost 2 bases, with 12 bases between them. CDR3 coding DNA: TGTGCCAGCAGCCCCCGACAGGCAGCCTATAATTCACCCCTCCACTTT. It is translated as CASSPRQAAYNSPLHF.

The chain employs TRBV7-8 and TRBJ2-3; 10 bases agree with TRBD2. The CDR3 has 13 residues. With 7 bases clipped from V and 5 bases from J, the junction kept 3 bases outside the gene matches. Per the germline V gene, CDR1 is SGHVS and CDR2 is FQNEAQ. This chain's CDR3 is CASKGTSVDTQYF. CDR3 DNA sequence: TGTGCCAGCAAGGGGACTAGCGTAGATACGCAGTATTTT.

The chain carries TRBV3-1 (or the pseudogene TRBV3-2) and TRBJ1-5; D gene uncertain. The CDR3 is 14 amino acids. The germline CDR1 and CDR2 sequences are LGHDT and YNNKEL (reference sequence). V lost 0 bases, J lost 2 bases, and 5 bases lay in between. The CDR3 protein is CASSQDLGNQPQHF. The CDR3 DNA is TGTGCCAGCAGCCAAGATTTAGGCAATCAGCCCCAGCATTTT.

The V and J genes are TRBV7-2 and TRBJ2-5; 8 bases fit TRBD1. The trim removed 0 bases at V and 5 bases at J, leaving 8 bases unmatched. The CDR3 consists of 16 residues. CDR1 is SGHTA, CDR2 FQGNSA, per germline. CDR3 in amino acids: CASSLAPQGAGETQYF. The CDR3 DNA reads TGTGCCAGCAGCTTAGCCCCCCAGGGGGCAGGGGAGACCCAGTACTTC.

The CDR3 DNA sequence: TGTGCCAGCAGCTTGAGGCAGGGGGTAAATGGCTACACCTTC. It specifies CASSLRQGVNGYTF. J is TRBJ1-2 and V is TRBV5-4; 7 positions agree with TRBD1. The germline CDR1 and CDR2 sequences are SGHNT and YYREEE (reference sequence). The CDR3 is made up of 14 amino acids. The V gene end was trimmed by 1 base and the J gene end by 6 bases; junction bases not matched to a gene: 6.

The sample holds one count of this clone. The gene calls are TRBV7-2 and TRBJ2-3; the match to TRBD2 covers 7 bases. The ends lost 3 bases at V and 2 bases at J; junction bases unmatched: 2. Germline V gives CDR1 SGHTA, CDR2 FQGNSA. The CDR3 length is 14 residues. Here the CDR3 DNA reads TGTGCCAGCAGCTTCGGGGGGAACACAGATACGCAGTATTTT. Protein sequence: CASSFGGNTDTQYF.

The chain couples TRBV27 to TRBJ2-7; 8 bases agree with TRBD1. V lost 6 bases to trimming and J lost 7 bases; unmatched junction nucleotides: 8. Germline-derived CDR1 and CDR2 are MNHEY and SMNVEV (reference sequence). CDR3 length: 13 residues. The CDR3 here is CASSRTTGGEQYF. The CDR3 DNA sequence: TGTGCCAGCAGCCGAACTACAGGGGGTGAGCAGTACTTC.

The chain recombines TRBV2 with TRBJ1-5; tentative D call: TRBD1 (6 bases). The CDR3 is made up of 14 amino acids. V lost 8 bases and J lost 6, with 17 bases in between. Germline assignment: CDR1 SNHLY and CDR2 FYNNEI. CDR3 bases: TGTGCCAGCTCGGGCGCGGGGGGCCGTCAGCCCCAGCATTTT. Its protein product is CASSGAGGRQPQHF.

The chain carries TRBV19 and TRBJ1-1; D uncertain. Germline CDR1 and CDR2: LNHDA and SQIVND (reference sequence). This CDR3 has 16 residues. V was cut by 6 bases and J by 1 base, with 18 bases left in between. The CDR3 region is CASRREVSAENTEAFF. The CDR3 bases are TGTGCCAGTAGAAGGGAGGTTTCGGCAGAGAACACTGAAGCTTTCTTT.

V and J are TRBV4-2 and TRBJ2-7; 9 nucleotides agree with TRBD2. J lost 4 bases, V lost 0 bases, and 7 bases had no gene match. There are 16 residues in the CDR3. Germline V gene data show CDR1 as LGHNA and CDR2 as YNFKEQ. CDR3 bases: TGTGCCAGCAGCCAAGACTTTAGCGGGAGTAAATACGAGCAGTACTTC. It translates to CASSQDFSGSKYEQYF.

The chain combines TRBV6-5 with TRBJ2-1; 8 bases are shared with TRBD2. V was pared by 10 bases and J by 9 bases, with 11 bases of the junction left unmatched. Per the germline V gene, CDR1 is MNHEY and CDR2 is SVGAGI. The CDR3 is 13 amino acids. The CDR3 coding sequence is TGTGCCACCGTCCGGGAGGGCTGGGGTGAGCAGTTCTTC. Its translation: CATVREGWGEQFF.

This sequence joins TRBV7-8 and TRBJ2-7, with D perhaps matching TRBD1 (6 bases). This CDR3 is built from 15 residues. V gave up 1 base and J gave up 4 bases, with 14 bases separating them. The germline V gene has CDR1 SGHVS and CDR2 FQNEAQ. The CDR3 nucleotides are TGTGCCAGCAGCTTAGAACCGGGACAACGTTACGAGCAGTACTTC. The encoded protein is CASSLEPGQRYEQYF.

The chain joins TRBV4-2 to TRBJ2-3, with D maybe TRBD1 (5 bases). This CDR3 contains 16 residues. Trimming removed 1 base at V and 4 bases at J, with 15 bases between. Germline loops: CDR1 LGHNA, CDR2 YNFKEQ. CDR3 nucleotides: TGTGCCAGCAGCCAAGGCCTTATGGGGCTCGCAGATACGCAGTATTTT. It specifies CASSQGLMGLADTQYF.

The V gene is TRBV27, the J gene TRBJ1-5; no definite D call. Trimming pared 2 bases from V and 7 bases from J, leaving 6 bases between. The V gene's germline CDR1 is MNHEY and CDR2 SMNVEV (reference sequence). This CDR3 has 12 residues. The CDR3 sequence: CASSLTGQPQHF. The DNA of the CDR3 is TGTGCCAGCAGTTTAACGGGACAGCCCCAGCATTTT.

This rearrangement joins TRBV5-4 to TRBJ1-1; 7 nucleotides line up with TRBD1. The ends lost 4 bases at V and 8 bases at J; junction bases unmatched: 11. Per germline, CDR1 SGHNT and CDR2 YYREEE (reference sequence). The length of the CDR3 is 14 residues. Here the CDR3 DNA reads TGTGCCAGCAGCCGAGAGCCGACAGGGAACGAAGCTTTCTTT. Protein sequence: CASSREPTGNEAFF.

This clone showed up just a few times. The chain carries TRBV19 and TRBJ1-2, with 7 bases that match TRBD1. From germline, CDR1 is LNHDA and CDR2 SQIVND (reference sequence). The CDR3 is 13 residues long. Trimming at V came to 7 bases and at J to 7 bases, leaving 9 bases not matched to a gene. The CDR3 DNA follows: TGTGCCAGTAACCCCCGAGGGGGCTTTGGCTACACCTTC. Residues: CASNPRGGFGYTF. The variable domain in full, with the rest retrieved from reference TRBV19 and TRBJ1-2, is DGGITQSPKYLFRKEGQNVTLSCEQNLNHDAMYWYRQDPGQGLRLIYYSQIVNDFQKGDIAEGYSVSREKKESFPLTVTSAQKNPTAFYLCASNPRGGFGYTFGSGTRLTVV.

The rearrangement links TRBV7-2 to TRBJ2-1, with TRBD1 matching over 7 bases. V lost 3 bases to trimming and J lost 1 base; unmatched junction nucleotides: 6. The CDR3 totals 16 residues. Germline CDR1 is SGHTA and CDR2 is FQGNSA. DNA of the CDR3: TGTGCCAGCAGCTTTACAGGGGCGAAATCCTACAATGAGCAGTTCTTC. This encodes CASSFTGAKSYNEQFF.

This clone showed up just a few times. This chain uses TRBV19 with TRBJ1-3; D remains ambiguous. The CDR3 length is 15 residues. Germline V lookup: CDR1 LNHDA, CDR2 SQIVND (reference sequence). Trimming shortened V by 0 bases and J by 0 bases, and 6 bases separated the two germline ends. The CDR3 region is CASSIDQISGNTIYF. CDR3 DNA sequence: TGTGCCAGTAGTATAGACCAAATCTCTGGAAACACCATATATTTT.